One and the same sample provided the 23 T cell receptor beta chains below, sequenced in a study of OX40 agonist ivuxolimab in advanced cancers. Method: immunoSEQ multiplex PCR; TCRdb's copy keeps in-frame clones and lacks some. The repertoire holds 56,000 or so clones, with about four fifths as singletons. The input for sequencing was CD4+ or CD8+ T cells sorted from blood, taken in a trial of the OX40 agonist ivuxolimab. These receptors all come from an adult with an advanced solid tumor such as melanoma, head and neck, liver or kidney cancer.

By frequency in the sample, this clone is medium-sized. V gene TRBV5-8 combines with J gene TRBJ2-2, with D possibly being TRBD2 (6 bases). Per germline, CDR1 SGHTS and CDR2 YDEGEE. There are 14 residues in the CDR3. With 3 bases removed from V and 2 bases from J, the gap between germline ends came to 8 bases. The CDR3 DNA sequence: TGTGCCAGCAGCTCCGGGACTAACACCGGGGAGCTGTTTTTT. This translates into CASSSGTNTGELFF. The whole variable domain, remainder taken from reference TRBV5-8 and TRBJ2-2, is EAGVTQSPTHLIKTRGQQATLRCSPISGHTSVYWYQQALGLGLQFLLWYDEGEERNRGNFPPRFSGRQFPNYSSELNVNALELEDSALYLCASSSGTNTGELFFGEGSRLTVL.

The count of this clone is one. The chain combines TRBV27 with TRBJ2-3, with D possibly matching TRBD2 (6 bases). The germline V and J ends were trimmed by 5 bases and 0 bases, with 21 bases remaining between them. Per the germline V gene, CDR1 is MNHEY and CDR2 is SMNVEV (reference sequence). CDR3 length: 18 residues. The CDR3 bases are TGTGCCAGCAGTCCAACGGGGGTCTCACGGAAAAGCACAGATACGCAGTATTTT. Translation: CASSPTGVSRKSTDTQYF.

The rearrangement joins TRBV6-1 to TRBJ1-6; a weak D match, TRBD1 (6 bases). V lost 8 bases, J lost 8 bases, and 19 bases lay in between. This CDR3 is 15 amino acids long. Per the germline V gene, CDR1 is MNHNS and CDR2 is SASEGT. The CDR3 spells CASFQGKNLYSPLHF. The CDR3 DNA is TGTGCCAGCTTTCAGGGGAAAAATTTGTATTCACCCCTCCACTTT.

The chain recombines TRBV9 with TRBJ2-7, with D unclear. This CDR3 comprises 14 residues. In germline, CDR1 is SGDLS, CDR2 YYNGEE. The V end lost 4 bases, the J end lost 4 bases, and 15 bases lay between the germline ends. The CDR3 region is CASSQFGVGYEQYF. The CDR3 coding sequence is TGTGCCAGCAGCCAATTTGGAGTTGGGTACGAGCAGTACTTC.

V and J are TRBV27 and TRBJ2-4, with 8 nucleotides matching TRBD1. Germline V gene lookup returns CDR1 MNHEY and CDR2 SMNVEV (reference sequence). Germline trimming cut 5 bases from V and 3 bases from J; bases unmatched to any gene: 6. CDR3 length: 15 amino acids. CDR3 loop: CASSEPGGGKNIQYF. The CDR3 coding sequence is TGTGCCAGCAGTGAACCAGGGGGCGGCAAAAACATTCAGTACTTC.

This clone was seen just once. The chain couples TRBV28 to TRBJ2-2; 7 bases align to TRBD1. The junction had 8 bases not matched to a gene; V was cut back by 3 bases and J by 1 base. CDR1 is MDHEN, CDR2 SYDVKM, per germline. This CDR3 region has 17 residues. The CDR3 loop reads CASSFPRWDRNTGELFF. The CDR3 DNA follows: TGTGCCAGCAGTTTTCCTCGCTGGGACAGGAACACCGGGGAGCTGTTTTTT.

The chain couples TRBV11-2 to TRBJ2-7; D might be TRBD1 (6 bases). The CDR3 is 13 residues long. From germline, CDR1 is SGHAT and CDR2 FQNNGV. Trimming cost V 2 bases and J 3 bases, with 8 bases left between them. In DNA form, the CDR3 reads TGTGCCAGCAGCTTATCAGGGGACTACGAGCAGTACTTC. The encoded protein is CASSLSGDYEQYF.

V gene TRBV19 combines with J gene TRBJ2-7; possible D gene TRBD1, 6 bases. The V gene lost 4 bases and the J gene lost 6 bases, with 13 bases spanning the gap. Germline-derived CDR1 and CDR2 are LNHDA and SQIVND (reference sequence). This CDR3 is built from 13 residues. CDR3: CASSTGDFGEQYF. The CDR3 region has the DNA TGTGCCAGTAGTACAGGGGATTTCGGCGAGCAGTACTTC.

This clone was seen only a few times. This chain connects TRBV2 to TRBJ1-2; no clear D. The CDR3 is made up of 14 amino acids. Germline V gene data show CDR1 as SNHLY and CDR2 as FYNNEI. V gave up 1 base and J gave up 4 bases, with 10 bases separating them. As DNA, the CDR3 is TGTGCCAGCAGTGAAGTACAGACCGGCTATGGCTACACCTTC. Translating it yields CASSEVQTGYGYTF.

CDR3 DNA sequence: TGTGCCAGCGGGACAGACGACAAAAACATTCAGTACTTC. It translates to CASGTDDKNIQYF. This rearrangement joins TRBV6-1 to TRBJ2-4, with 7 bases fitting TRBD1. The CDR3 is 13 residues long. V lost 8 bases to trimming and J lost 3 bases; unmatched junction nucleotides: 4. CDR1 and CDR2 (germline): MNHNS, SASEGT.

This chain uses TRBV9 with TRBJ2-3; D tentatively reads TRBD1 or TRBD2 (6 bases each). The length of the CDR3 is 18 residues. V was clipped by 2 bases and J by 1 base, with 20 bases between them. Germline V gene data show CDR1 as SGDLS and CDR2 as YYNGEE. The CDR3 here is CASSVDGGAGTRTDTQYF. The DNA for the CDR3 is TGTGCCAGCAGCGTCGACGGGGGCGCCGGGACCCGCACAGATACGCAGTATTTT.

The V call is TRBV6-4, the J call TRBJ1-4; the D is unclear. The germline gives CDR1 MRHNA, CDR2 SNTAGT. V lost 5 bases and J 5 bases, leaving 15 bases between the germline ends. The CDR3 extends over 15 amino acids. Here the CDR3 reads CASSRSAGGNEKLFF. DNA of the CDR3: TGTGCCAGCAGTAGATCGGCAGGAGGGAATGAAAAACTGTTTTTT.

The chain combines TRBV7-3 with TRBJ2-1, with D perhaps TRBD1 (6 bases). This CDR3 has 15 residues. The V end lost 6 bases, the J end lost 6 bases, and 18 bases lay between the germline ends. Germline-derived CDR1 and CDR2 are SGHTA and FQGTGA. The CDR3 loop is CASSLAPGQPNEQFF. The CDR3 coding sequence is TGTGCCAGCAGTCTTGCACCGGGACAACCCAATGAGCAGTTCTTC.

The gene calls are TRBV6-1 and TRBJ2-2; TRBD1 matches 8 bases. V lost 6 bases, J lost 6 bases, and 6 bases stayed unmatched. The germline CDR1 and CDR2 sequences are MNHNS and SASEGT. The CDR3 consists of 14 residues. The chain's CDR3 is CASSGQGDSGELFF. Here the CDR3 DNA reads TGTGCCAGCAGCGGACAGGGCGATTCCGGGGAGCTGTTTTTT.

Only one count was recorded for this clone. The rearrangement uses TRBV10-1 and TRBJ1-1, with a weak D call TRBD1 (6 bases). V dropped 0 bases and J dropped 3 bases, with 8 bases sitting between them. Germline V lookup: CDR1 WNHNN, CDR2 SYGVQD (reference sequence). The CDR3 covers 14 residues. CDR3 sequence reads: CASSESGGDTEAFF. CDR3 sequence (DNA): TGCGCCAGCAGTGAGTCGGGGGGCGACACTGAAGCTTTCTTT.

This clone was observed a few times. This chain joins TRBV5-4 and TRBJ2-1, with 14 nucleotides matching TRBD2. This CDR3 is 15 amino acids long. V gave up 3 bases and J gave up 9 bases; unmatched junction bases: 5. The germline V gene encodes CDR1 SGHNT and CDR2 YYREEE (reference sequence). CDR3 amino acids: CASSSTSGRAVEQFF. The CDR3 DNA follows: TGTGCCAGCAGCTCGACTAGCGGGAGGGCCGTTGAGCAGTTCTTC.

The V and J genes are TRBV5-1 and TRBJ2-5; D gene ambiguous. The CDR3 runs to 17 residues. The germline V gene has CDR1 SGHRS and CDR2 YFSETQ. Trimming removed 0 bases at V and 5 bases at J, with 20 bases between. The CDR3: CASSLAPRWEGSETQYF. In DNA, the CDR3 is TGCGCCAGCAGCTTGGCCCCCAGATGGGAAGGCAGCGAGACCCAGTACTTC.

This chain links TRBV20-1 with TRBJ2-1; tentatively, D is TRBD1 or TRBD2 (5 bases each). V was pared by 6 bases and J by 7 bases, with 10 bases between. The CDR3 has 11 residues. Germline assignment: CDR1 DFQATT and CDR2 SNEGSKA (reference sequence). The CDR3 reads CSAGVENEQFF. CDR3 coding DNA: TGCAGTGCGGGGGTGGAAAATGAGCAGTTCTTC.

The V gene is TRBV19, the J gene TRBJ1-1; D is uncertain. V lost 8 bases and J lost 0, with 10 bases in between. The germline V gene has CDR1 LNHDA and CDR2 SQIVND (reference sequence). This CDR3 spans 13 amino acids. DNA of the CDR3: TGTGCCAGTGCATATGCGATGAACACTGAAGCTTTCTTT. This translates into CASAYAMNTEAFF.

V gene TRBV10-3 combines with J gene TRBJ2-1; D call uncertain. CDR1 is ENHRY and CDR2 is SYGVKD in the germline V gene. The CDR3 is 13 amino acids. V gave up 11 bases and J gave up 0 bases, with 11 bases separating them. The CDR3 DNA sequence: TGTGCCTCGACCCGGAGCTCCTACAATGAGCAGTTCTTC. It is translated as CASTRSSYNEQFF.

Only a few counts were recorded for this clone. The CDR3 sequence: CASSWTGNEQYF. CDR3 nucleotides: TGTGCCAGCAGCTGGACGGGGAACGAGCAGTACTTC. The J gene is TRBJ2-7, the V gene TRBV7-9; D is perhaps TRBD2 (5 bases). Looked up from germline, CDR1 is SEHNR and CDR2 is FQNEAQ (reference sequence). V lost 4 bases and J lost 5, with 9 bases in between. The CDR3 totals 12 residues. Together with reference TRBV7-9 and TRBJ2-7, the CDR3 gives the full variable domain: DTGVSQNPRHKITKRGQNVTFRCDPISEHNRLYWYRQTLGQGPEFLTYFQNEAQLEKSRLLSDRFSAERPKGSFSTLEIQRTEQGDSAMYLCASSWTGNEQYFGPGTRLTVT.

This clone was counted a single time. The chain has TRBV28 and TRBJ2-7, with D unresolved. Trimming removed 4 bases at V and 0 bases at J, with 4 bases between. CDR1 is MDHEN and CDR2 is SYDVKM in the germline V gene. The CDR3 covers 12 residues. CDR3 in amino acids: CASSSSSYEQYF. The CDR3 bases are TGTGCCAGCAGTTCGAGCTCCTACGAGCAGTACTTC. The complete variable domain, with remaining parts taken from reference TRBV28 and TRBJ2-7, reads DVKVTQSSRYLVKRTGEKVFLECVQDMDHENMFWYRQDPGLGLRLIYFSYDVKMKEKGDIPEGYSVSREKKERFSLILESASTNQTSMYLCASSSSSYEQYFGPGTRLTVT.

The V call is TRBV5-5, the J call TRBJ1-1, with TRBD1 matching 8 bases. Germline CDR1 and CDR2: SGHKS and YYEKEE (reference sequence). V shed 4 bases, J shed 0 bases, and the junction held 11 bases outside the gene matches. This CDR3 comprises 17 residues. The CDR3 loop is CASSKDRGWTMNTEAFF. CDR3 bases: TGTGCCAGCAGCAAAGACAGGGGTTGGACTATGAACACTGAAGCTTTCTTT.